The 10 T cell receptor beta chains reported below all come from one sample, sequenced in a study of Tregs in tolerant kidney transplant recipients. Repertoires were generated with immunoSEQ multiplex PCR, while TCRdb's copy carries only in-frame clones and drops some. The repertoire has under 90,000 clones, roughly nine tenths of them found once; the top ten carry about 1.4%. Related graft donors supplied nonmyeloablative bone marrow transplants, and mixed chimerism was transient. The input for sequencing was CD4+ T cells from blood (PBMCs), taken 24 months after the transplant. These receptor sequences come from a human patient who received a combined kidney and bone marrow transplant. Some T cells may originate from the graft donor.

This chain connects TRBV11-3 to TRBJ2-7; 13 nucleotides align to TRBD2. CDR1 and CDR2 from the germline V gene are SGHNT and YENEEA. The CDR3 sequence is 15 residues long. V lost 10 bases and J lost 7; bases outside the gene matches: 13. In DNA, the CDR3 is TGTGCCATCGGGACTAGCGGGGTCCGGGATACAGAGCAGTACTTC. Encoded protein: CAIGTSGVRDTEQYF. The entire variable domain, with the rest obtained from reference TRBV11-3 and TRBJ2-7, is as follows: EAGVVQSPRYKIIEKKQPVAFWCNPISGHNTLYWYLQNLGQGPELLIRYENEEAVDDSQLPKDRFSAERLKGVDSTLKIQPAELGDSAVYLCAIGTSGVRDTEQYFGPGTRLTVT.

The V gene is TRBV6-5, the J gene TRBJ2-2; D is ambiguous. Trimming stripped 5 bases from V and 5 bases from J, with 6 bases between. This CDR3 contains 12 residues. Germline CDR1 reads MNHEY; CDR2 reads SVGAGI. CDR3 residues: CASSADTGELFF. The CDR3 region has the DNA TGTGCCAGCAGTGCGGATACCGGGGAGCTGTTTTTT.

This sequence joins TRBV7-3 and TRBJ2-3; weak D call: TRBD2 (6 bases). V was clipped by 1 base and J by 3 bases, with 17 bases between them. Per germline, CDR1 SGHTA and CDR2 FQGTGA. This CDR3 comprises 17 residues. CDR3 DNA sequence: TGTGCCAGCAGCTTAAAGCTAGCCGGGAGTGGGACAGATACGCAGTATTTT. Translation gives CASSLKLAGSGTDTQYF.

The rearrangement links TRBV21-1 to TRBJ1-5. TRBV21-1 is a pseudogene segment. The CDR3 is made up of 12 amino acids. This CDR3 reads CASGGSNQPQHF. As DNA, the CDR3 is TGTGCCAGCGGAGGGAGCAATCAGCCCCAGCATTTT.

The count of this clone is one. This CDR3 is CASSQLDRDRGNEQYF. The CDR3 DNA is TGTGCCAGCAGCCAACTAGACCGGGACAGGGGGAACGAGCAGTACTTC. The chain uses TRBV14 and TRBJ2-7; 11 bases are shared with TRBD1. CDR3 length: 16 amino acids. The junction had 8 bases not matched to a gene; V was cut back by 2 bases and J by 5 bases. Germline assignment: CDR1 SGHDN and CDR2 FVKESK.

V and J are TRBV4-1 and TRBJ1-2; 7 positions match TRBD1. CDR3 size: 14 residues. With 4 bases clipped from V and 8 bases from J, the junction kept 10 bases outside the gene matches. The germline CDR1 and CDR2 sequences are MGHRA and YSYEKL. The CDR3 nucleotides are TGCGCCAGCAGCCTAGGGGGCAGGGAAGGAGGCTACACCTTC. It encodes CASSLGGREGGYTF.

The chain combines TRBV4-1 with TRBJ2-7; 7 positions agree with TRBD2. V gave up 0 bases and J gave up 7 bases; unmatched junction bases: 15. Germline CDR1 and CDR2: MGHRA and YSYEKL. This CDR3 region has 17 residues. CDR3 residues: CASSQDVWQGGKNEQYF. For the CDR3, the DNA is TGCGCCAGCAGCCAAGATGTTTGGCAGGGAGGGAAAAATGAGCAGTACTTC.

This clone appeared a single time. The chain joins TRBV19 to TRBJ2-1, with 7 nucleotides matching TRBD1. J was trimmed by 1 base and V by 6 bases; bases with no gene match: 9. There are 16 residues in the CDR3. Germline CDR1 reads LNHDA; CDR2 reads SQIVND (reference sequence). The CDR3 sequence is CASRRLGTASYNEQFF. Here the CDR3 DNA reads TGTGCCAGTAGGCGACTCGGGACAGCGTCCTACAATGAGCAGTTCTTC.

This chain joins TRBV5-6 and TRBJ2-3, with D maybe TRBD2 (5 bases). The CDR3 has 14 residues. V was clipped by 1 base and J by 2 bases, with 8 bases between them. Germline loops: CDR1 SGHDT, CDR2 YYEEEE. CDR3 DNA sequence: TGTGCCAGCAGCTTGTTCGGGAACACAGATACGCAGTATTTT. Its translation is CASSLFGNTDTQYF.

This clone occurred once. V gene TRBV7-7 combines with J gene TRBJ2-1; 10 positions match TRBD2. This CDR3 contains 17 residues. Germline assignment: CDR1 SSHAT and CDR2 FNYEAQ (reference sequence). J lost 3 bases, V lost 3 bases, and 8 bases had no gene match. The DNA for the CDR3 is TGTGCCAGCAGCTTTAATCTAGCGGGGGTAATCTACAATGAGCAGTTCTTC. Translated, it gives CASSFNLAGVIYNEQFF.